One TCR beta chain is described in this entry. This clone's antigen is unknown. The sample originates from a study of cytomegalovirus exposure and HLA in healthy donors (dated by TCRdb to about 2017). For context, the study as a whole: According to an earlier analysis of several hundred of the donors, 150 million to 200 million T cells yielded approximately 120 million unique TCR beta sequences and approximately 280 Gb of sequence data. Every repertoire in the discovery cohort had been generated on one and the same sequencing platform. To study patterns of TCR occurrence, a later analysis re-analyzed previously published TCR beta repertoires from 550 to 800 donors and added high-resolution HLA genotyping. Donor age, sex, ethnicity and CMV serostatus were collected together with the repertoire data. Both class I and class II loci were covered by HLA typing, at four-digit resolution. To decide whether each TCR beta V gene segment behaved as functional or pseudogenic, an earlier analysis of some 580 of the donors relied on high-throughput TCR beta sequencing. An early release covering just under 650 HLA-typed donors comprised roughly 300 gigabases of sequencing data and roughly 86 million unique TCR sequences. The genetic ancestry cluster associated with self-reported Caucasian donors included about 81% of the roughly 400 genotyped donors. Using immunosequencing, the study profiled T cell repertoires from 640 or so subjects and related those repertoires to cytomegalovirus serostatus. The later analysis used no new phenotypic data to find candidate immune exposures, relying instead on TCR beta sequences and their occurrence across donors. Four to six DR-DQ haplotypes were handled as single units for association and clustering, since linkage in the cohort was strong. Among 350 to 400 genotyped donors of the cohort, an average of around 240,000 unique TCR beta nucleotide sequences were sequenced per donor, around 18% of them non-productive. Typing coverage differed by locus: A, B, C, DRB1 and DQB1 were typed in roughly 620-630 donors, DQA1 in about 560, DPA1 in nearly 610, and DPB1 in 450 to 480. The study was designed to test whether signatures of past pathogen exposure could be identified by cataloging public T cell receptors. High-throughput TCR immunosequencing, statistical association of individual TCRs with disease status, and machine learning were combined to predict cytomegalovirus infection status. Genome-wide SNP genotypes for about 65% of the roughly 670 donors were used in a later genetic analysis, which treated that subset as a discovery cohort. In addition to the first cohort of 666 subjects, a separate validation cohort of around 110 different subjects was used. The paper as a whole reports these results and caveats: Because HLA typing was missing for some donors at each locus, association tests included only the typed subset. An association between a missense DCLRE1C variant and V-gene and J-gene trimming of TCR beta chains was found in a later genetic analysis and replicated in an independent cohort. The 87-base-pair reads could not distinguish some IMGT-functional V segments, including TRBV6-2 and TRBV6-3, so those segments were excluded. The sequencing pipeline was judged likely to have produced a cluster of highly shared sequence variants as a technical artifact. Strong co-occurrence of HLA alleles, especially DR and DQ, made assigning TCR associations to individual alleles difficult. In a later analysis, several top co-occurrence clusters were reported to appear linked to parvovirus B19, influenza, CMV and Epstein-Barr virus. Across donors, most TCR sequences were observed very rarely, whereas some public TCRs were present in many individuals. Specific HLA alleles were associated with 15,000 to 20,000 TCR beta sequences at a false discovery rate of 0.05 in a later analysis. In a later analysis, most CMV-associated TCR beta chains were found to appear HLA-restricted, with HLA associations seemingly driven largely by CMV exposure. A further reported finding was that TCR beta sequences accurately predicted the HLA-A and HLA-B alleles for most subjects in the first cohort. In vitro tests confirmed that three of the cytomegalovirus-associated TCR beta chains recognize cytomegalovirus antigens. Roughly uniform sequencing depth across donors was assumed in presence/absence analyses, although this assumption may not hold. Compared with equally common non-associated chains, HLA-associated TCR beta chains in a later analysis were more clonally expanded and had lower generation probabilities. CMV serostatus was the only immune exposure information available for the cohort. A total of about 150 TCR beta chains were listed by the study as associated with cytomegalovirus. The cohort was sequenced for TCR beta chains only, and without alpha or paired-chain data the features that could be detected were limited. An earlier analysis of several hundred of the donors showed that most TCR beta V segments appeared in productive rearrangements either about 87% or about 30% of the time, which broadly matched IMGT annotations. In both the original and validation cohorts, the classifier was reported to diagnose cytomegalovirus status with high specificity and sensitivity. The authors suggested that the approach could potentially be generalized to other disease states and immunological phenotypes. Linkage disequilibrium might explain the correlated functional status among segregating V segments, but an unknown experimental factor could not be ruled out. According to a later analysis, TCR association rates differed among HLA loci, with DRB1 alleles showing the most associated TCRs and HLA-C alleles showing the fewest. In a later genetic analysis, fewer N-insertions in productive TCRs were reported among donors in an Asian-associated ancestry cluster than the roughly 670-donor mean. Because counts were too low, roughly 16 rarely observed V segments, including chromosome 9 orphons, were left out of the earlier analysis of a few hundred of the donors.

The CDR3 contains 12 residues, cysteine and phenylalanine counted. The only DNA kept is the CDR3, 36 bases in frame from the first base. CDR1 and CDR2 were assigned from the germline V gene as MDHEN and SYDVKM. The V and J ends are trimmed by 6 bases and 0 bases, leaving 6 bases between them. The cohort comprised hundreds of healthy bone marrow donors. Cohort members were all nominally healthy when sampled, although unrecorded immune exposures were likely present. The donor was CMV seronegative and was included in the group of 352 seronegative cohort members. A peripheral blood sample was collected from each donor, and TCR beta sequencing was performed on peripheral blood mononuclear cells. Genomic DNA extraction from the blood cell samples was performed with the Qiagen DNeasy Blood Extraction Kit. The library was made by the immunoSEQ multiplex PCR assay. A mixture of 60 forward primers for TCR Vbeta segments and 13 reverse primers for TCR Jbeta segments was used in the multiplex PCR. The CDR3 region of rearranged TCR beta genes was amplified from genomic DNA with a multiplex PCR assay. Amplified TCR beta libraries were sequenced as 87-base-pair reads on the Illumina HiSeq System. For the original study's pipeline: A later analysis tallied tens of millions of unique TCR beta chains across the 700 or so repertoires, and about 10 million of those chains were shared by two or more donors. A nearest-neighbor algorithm error-corrected the raw reads and collapsed the reads into unique sequences, merging closely related sequences to remove PCR and sequencing errors. V, D and J gene segments were assigned by aligning CDR3 sequences to IMGT reference sequences. For a sequence to be retained, a match of at least six nucleotides was required to both a V gene segment and a J gene segment. Rearrangements were called productive when the CDR3 lacked stop codons and stayed in frame with V and J; all others were non-productive. Following IMGT convention, CDR3 was defined as the stretch from the second conserved V-encoded cysteine up to the conserved J-encoded phenylalanine. In an earlier analysis of roughly 610 of the donors, sequences lacking an unambiguous match to a single V gene segment were excluded. In an earlier analysis of approximately 500 of the donors, a V segment was called functional when productive rearrangements were above 56.7%, and segregating when the standard deviation between donors exceeded 5%. A statistical classification framework was developed to diagnose cytomegalovirus status using the catalog of TCR beta chain sequences. In a later analysis, TCR nucleotide sequences were compared against IMGT/GENE-DB human TR gene sequences so that V and J genes could be assigned. A later analysis assigned CDR3 sequences and most-parsimonious VDJ recombination scenarios with the TCRdist pipeline. In a later analysis, every TCR beta chain was defined by the combination of its CDR3 amino acid sequence and its V-gene family, and reads without a unique V-gene family were dropped. In a later analysis, 450 to 600 highly shared, low-generation-probability nucleotide sequences were removed to address suspected cross-contamination and a sequencing artifact. For each public chain, a later analysis derived a clonal expansion index from normalized ranks of inferred template counts within each repertoire. Generation probabilities in a later analysis came from a VDJ recombination model fitted to out-of-frame rearrangements, and those results were checked against IGoR. Hypergeometric tests were used in a later analysis to score TCR-TCR, TCR-HLA and TCR-CMV co-occurrence, with a repertoire-size bias correction applied to the TCR pairs. A later analysis estimated false discovery rates by permuting HLA or CMV assignments 20 times. A later analysis grouped co-occurring TCRs with DBSCAN, adding TCRdist sequence similarity when clustering within HLA-allele-positive subsets. For co-occurrence clustering, repertoires with fewer than 30,000 or more than 120,000 public chains were excluded, along with roughly 5 repertoires with anomalous nucleotide sharing. TCRdb stores this immuneACCESS table with in-frame sequences only. Part of the clones is absent; in the studies checked, under half of the shortfall reflects unresolved V genes, and no reason is known for the rest. The V and J calls and clone size come from that table; D and trimming were worked out from the DNA. The table for this sample records 100,000 to 150,000 clones. The ten biggest clones cover 2.5% to 3% of the sample.

Sequencing input: PBMCs. The chain couples TRBV28 to TRBJ2-7, with no D gene named confidently. The receptor comes from a man aged 30 to 39 in good health and CMV-seronegative. The CDR3 amino acid sequence is: CASSESSYEQYF. The base sequence is TGTGCCAGCAGCGAGAGCTCCTACGAGCAGTACTTC.